Shown below are 3 T cell receptor beta chains from a single sample sequenced in a study of regulatory T cells in long-lasting Graves disease. This sample's time point: newly diagnosed GD, antithyroid drugs for less than 3 months. Construction of the TCR library relied on RNA isolated from PBMCs. Arm-PCR of CDR3 regions and iRepertoire HTBI primers were the basis on which TCR beta libraries were built. TCRdb itself ran the multiplex PCR reads through MiXCR, one entry per CDR3 protein. The data hold fewer than 450,000 distinct CDR3 sequences, with approximately 16% observed a single time. Separately, the same data were catalogued under a study of T cells in Graves' hyperthyroidism and ophthalmopathy.

The source material was peripheral blood mononuclear cells (PBMCs), sampled at new diagnosis, from a patient treated with antithyroid drugs. The source of these receptors is a woman aged 40 to 50 with Graves disease.

This clonotype was seen only a few times. This rearrangement joins TRBV15 to TRBJ2-2, with D possibly matching TRBD2 (5 bases). CDR1 is LNHNV and CDR2 is YYDKDF in the germline V gene (reference sequence). CDR3 length: 18 residues. V shed 0 bases and J shed 2 bases, with 16 bases lying between them. Here the CDR3 DNA reads TGTGCCACCAGCAGAGATATTCGGAGGACCGTAAACACCGGGGAGCTGTTTTTT. Amino acid sequence: CATSRDIRRTVNTGELFF.

On this clonotype: Only one base separates this from a far larger clonotype, so it likely reflects a read error. CDR3 region: CASKKGVRSNQPQHF. Here the CDR3 DNA reads TGTGCCAGCAAAAAGGGGGTGAGAAGCAATCAGCCCCAGCATTTT. The chain has TRBV6-4 and TRBJ1-5; weak D call: TRBD1 (6 bases). The CDR3 runs 15 residues. Trimming took 7 bases from V and 1 from J, leaving 14 bases between them. Germline assignment: CDR1 MRHNA and CDR2 SNTAGT.

The table lists this clonotype with many counts. This chain uses TRBV12-3 or TRBV12-4 with TRBJ2-2, with 7 bases identical to TRBD1. Germline trimming cut 5 bases from V and 7 bases from J; bases unmatched to any gene: 4. This CDR3 spans 13 amino acids. The CDR3 nucleotides are TGTGCCAGCAGTCCGACAGGGTTCGGGGAGCTGTTTTTT. Amino acid sequence: CASSPTGFGELFF.